Presented here are 24 T cell receptor beta chains from one specimen sequenced in a study of blood T cell repertoires in COVID-19. The table came from immunoSEQ multiplex PCR; TCRdb's copy has only in-frame clones and leaves some out. Counted here are some 50,000 clones, approximately 70% occurring once; the ten biggest clones make up about 8.8%. The sequenced material came from peripheral blood. These receptors were collected from an older woman with acute or convalescent COVID-19.

The chain uses TRBV3-1 (or the pseudogene TRBV3-2) and TRBJ1-2; D remains ambiguous. Trimming took 0 bases from V and 4 from J, leaving 9 bases between them. The germline V gene encodes CDR1 LGHDT and CDR2 YNNKEL (reference sequence). CDR3 length: 14 residues. CDR3 in amino acids: CASSQDLRGYGYTF. The CDR3 DNA follows: TGTGCCAGCAGCCAAGATCTGAGAGGCTATGGCTACACCTTC.

The V and J genes are TRBV6-5 and TRBJ2-2, with 7 bases aligning to TRBD1. The CDR3 is 14 amino acids. Losses at the gene ends were 6 bases for V and 3 bases for J; bases not matched to a gene: 4. Germline V gene lookup returns CDR1 MNHEY and CDR2 SVGAGI. This CDR3 reads CASRVDRDTGELFF. DNA for the CDR3: TGTGCCAGCAGAGTAGACAGGGACACCGGGGAGCTGTTTTTT.

The chain has TRBV25-1 and TRBJ2-3, with 14 bases fitting TRBD2. Germline lookup yields CDR1 MGHDK and CDR2 SYGVNS. J gave up 0 bases and V 4 bases, and 6 bases lay outside the gene matches. CDR3 length: 18 residues. CDR3 sequence: CASSAPWTSGGSTDTQYF. The CDR3 region has the DNA TGTGCCAGCAGTGCCCCCTGGACTAGCGGGGGGAGCACAGATACGCAGTATTTT. The full variable domain, with the rest looked up from reference TRBV25-1 and TRBJ2-3, is EADIYQTPRYLVIGTGKKITLECSQTMGHDKMYWYQQDPGMELHLIHYSYGVNSTEKGDLSSESTVSRIRTEHFPLTLESARPSHTSQYLCASSAPWTSGGSTDTQYFGPGTRLTVL.

The V gene is TRBV7-6, the J gene TRBJ1-5; TRBD1 aligns across 9 bases. J lost 4 bases, V lost 3 bases, and 4 bases had no gene match. The V gene's germline CDR1 is SGHVS and CDR2 FNYEAQ. The CDR3 runs to 15 residues. CDR3 DNA: TGTGCCAGCAGCTTGGGACAGGGCGATAATCAGCCCCAGCATTTT. Amino acids: CASSLGQGDNQPQHF.

In its sample, this clone was seen a few times. The J gene is TRBJ2-3, the V gene TRBV19, with TRBD2 as a possible D gene (6 bases). Per germline, CDR1 LNHDA and CDR2 SQIVND (reference sequence). Between the trimmed V and J ends, which lost 3 bases and 4 bases, there was a span of 8 bases. The length of the CDR3 is 13 residues. This CDR3 is CASSITSSDTQYF. CDR3 DNA: TGTGCCAGTAGTATCACTAGCTCAGATACGCAGTATTTT.

The CDR3 here is CASSLTPAGSIYEQFF. DNA for the CDR3: TGTGCCAGCAGCTTAACCCCGGCAGGATCGATATATGAGCAGTTCTTC. The chain couples TRBV7-3 to TRBJ2-1; D not resolved. V lost 0 bases to trimming and J lost 8 bases, with 17 bases between them. Germline assignment: CDR1 SGHTA and CDR2 FQGTGA. There are 16 residues in the CDR3.

The V and J genes are TRBV7-9 and TRBJ2-3, with TRBD2 matching 7 bases. Germline CDR1 and CDR2: SEHNR and FQNEAQ (reference sequence). There are 14 residues in the CDR3. The J segment lost 0 bases and the V segment lost 6 bases, leaving 3 bases of the junction unmatched. As DNA, the CDR3 is TGTGCCAGCAGTTGGGAGGGTAGCACAGATACGCAGTATTTT. Amino acids: CASSWEGSTDTQYF.

The chain carries TRBV7-3 and TRBJ2-2, with 9 bases aligning to TRBD1. Germline values: CDR1 SGHTA, CDR2 FQGTGA. The V and J ends lost 2 bases and 2 bases, in that order; junction bases with no gene match: 3. CDR3 size: 16 residues. CDR3 amino acids: CASSLEGQGNTGELFF. CDR3 in DNA: TGTGCCAGCAGCTTAGAGGGACAGGGTAACACCGGGGAGCTGTTTTTT.

The chain employs TRBV6-5 and TRBJ2-7; 8 bases are shared with TRBD2. This CDR3 spans 14 amino acids. V shed 7 bases and J 7 bases; nucleotides not matched to a gene: 12. Germline values: CDR1 MNHEY, CDR2 SVGAGI. Written as DNA, the CDR3 is TGTGCCAGCAATTTAGCGGGACCCCCCCTAGAGCAGTACTTC. It is translated as CASNLAGPPLEQYF.

The rearrangement links TRBV6-2 or TRBV6-3 to TRBJ1-4, with a possible D match to TRBD1 (5 bases). With 2 bases removed from V and 8 bases from J, the gap between germline ends came to 12 bases. This CDR3 has 14 residues. Germline loops: CDR1 MNHEY, CDR2 SVGEGT. CDR3 sequence reads: CASSYTGGREKLFF. The CDR3 DNA sequence: TGTGCCAGCAGTTACACCGGGGGACGAGAAAAACTGTTTTTT.

The CDR3 protein is CASRLGLAGARGETQYF. Here the CDR3 DNA reads TGTGCCAGTAGACTCGGACTAGCGGGAGCGCGGGGAGAGACCCAGTACTTC. The rearrangement uses TRBV2 and TRBJ2-5; 13 nucleotides align to TRBD2. J lost 4 bases, V lost 9 bases, and 14 bases had no gene match. Germline V CDR1 and CDR2: SNHLY, FYNNEI. CDR3 length: 17 amino acids.

The chain uses TRBV28 and TRBJ2-1, with 7 bases that match TRBD2. This CDR3 is built from 11 residues. The trim removed 8 bases at V and 10 bases at J, leaving 5 bases unmatched. In germline, CDR1 is MDHEN, CDR2 SYDVKM. The CDR3 DNA reads TGTGCCAGCCAGACTAGCAACGAGCAGTTCTTC. Translated, it gives CASQTSNEQFF.

CDR3 in DNA: TGTGCCAGCAGCTTAAAAGTAGGCACAGATACGCAGTATTTT. This codes for CASSLKVGTDTQYF. The chain joins TRBV7-2 to TRBJ2-3, with unresolved D. V gave up 2 bases and J gave up 1 base, with 7 bases separating them. Per germline, CDR1 SGHTA and CDR2 FQGNSA. CDR3 length: 14 residues.

The chain couples TRBV10-3 to TRBJ2-7; 12 bases are shared with TRBD1. There are 16 residues in the CDR3. With 4 bases clipped from V and 2 bases from J, the junction kept 6 bases outside the gene matches. Germline V gene lookup returns CDR1 ENHRY and CDR2 SYGVKD. The CDR3 region has the DNA TGTGCCATCAGTGCGTCGGGACAGGGGGCGACCTACGAGCAGTACTTC. Encoded protein: CAISASGQGATYEQYF.

This clone was seen a handful of times. The chain has TRBV6-4 and TRBJ2-3; 9 bases align to TRBD1. CDR3 length: 16 residues. Germline loops: CDR1 MRHNA, CDR2 SNTAGT. The junction had 11 bases not matched to a gene; V was cut back by 6 bases and J by 4 bases. This CDR3 reads CASSPESTGGADTQYF. The CDR3 nucleotides are TGTGCCAGCAGCCCTGAATCGACAGGGGGTGCAGATACGCAGTATTTT.

V and J are TRBV27 and TRBJ1-2, with a possible D match to TRBD1 (6 bases). V gave up 4 bases and J gave up 0 bases, with 12 bases separating them. The V gene's germline CDR1 is MNHEY and CDR2 SMNVEV (reference sequence). The CDR3 runs to 15 residues. The CDR3 region is CASSSRTDPNYGYTF. The CDR3 DNA reads TGTGCCAGCAGTTCCCGGACAGATCCTAACTATGGCTACACCTTC.

CDR3 loop: CASSANREKLFF. CDR3 DNA sequence: TGTGCCAGCAGTGCGAACCGGGAAAAACTGTTTTTT. The chain has TRBV2 and TRBJ1-4, with no clear D. Germline CDR1 reads SNHLY; CDR2 reads FYNNEI. The CDR3 consists of 12 residues. With 4 bases removed from V and 8 bases from J, the gap between germline ends came to 8 bases. The variable domain in full, with the rest retrieved from reference TRBV2 and TRBJ1-4, is EPEVTQTPSHQVTQMGQEVILRCVPISNHLYFYWYRQILGQKVEFLVSFYNNEISEKSEIFDDQFSVERPDGSNFTLKIRSTKLEDSAMYFCASSANREKLFFGSGTQLSVL.

The rearrangement links TRBV18 to TRBJ2-2; TRBD1 might be the D (6 bases). Between the trimmed V and J ends, which lost 9 bases and 1 base, there was a span of 12 bases. Germline CDR1 reads KGHSH; CDR2 reads LQKENI. CDR3 length: 14 residues. The CDR3 DNA follows: TGTGCCAGTGGACCGGGACAGAACACCGGGGAGCTGTTTTTT. This translates into CASGPGQNTGELFF.

The chain employs TRBV10-2 and TRBJ2-5, with D perhaps matching TRBD2 (6 bases). This CDR3 region has 14 residues. V shed 3 bases and J shed 5 bases, with 13 bases lying between them. Germline V gives CDR1 WSHSY, CDR2 SAAADI. The DNA of the CDR3 is TGCGCCAGCAGTGAAGGAGGGACGCGGGAGACCCAGTACTTC. Amino acid sequence: CASSEGGTRETQYF.

The J gene is TRBJ2-5, the V gene TRBV28; D not certain. The ends were cut back, 5 bases at V and 7 bases at J, with 14 bases in the middle. This CDR3 is 13 amino acids long. Germline V gene lookup returns CDR1 MDHEN and CDR2 SYDVKM. CDR3 protein: CASSEATRATQYF. The DNA for the CDR3 is TGTGCCAGCAGTGAAGCGACCCGAGCGACCCAGTACTTC.

The chain combines TRBV7-2 with TRBJ2-2; 9 bases map to TRBD2. The CDR3 contains 17 residues. Trimming took 2 bases from V and 1 from J; bases not matched to a gene: 5. Germline V gene sequence: CDR1 SGHTA, CDR2 FQGNSA. In nucleotides, the CDR3 is TGTGCCAGCAGCTTATCATCTAGCGGGATGAACACCGGGGAGCTGTTTTTT. Translated, it gives CASSLSSSGMNTGELFF.

The chain is built from TRBV19 and TRBJ1-5; D is unresolved. V dropped 6 bases and J dropped 0 bases, with 12 bases sitting between them. Germline-derived CDR1 and CDR2 are LNHDA and SQIVND (reference sequence). CDR3 length equals 15 residues. The CDR3 coding sequence is TGTGCCAGTAGCATCCAGGCCGATAGCAATCAGCCCCAGCATTTT. This encodes CASSIQADSNQPQHF.

This clone was detected only a few times. The chain joins TRBV6-2 or TRBV6-3 to TRBJ2-1; D may be TRBD2 (9 bases). Per the germline V gene, CDR1 is MNHEY and CDR2 is SVGEGT. V lost 6 bases and J lost 9, with 42 bases in between. The CDR3 runs to 22 residues. In DNA, the CDR3 is TGTGCCAGCAGCCCCGTCGGGGGGGGCGTCACAGGGGGAAGTAGCGGGGGATCTGAGCAGTTCTTC. Encoded protein: CASSPVGGGVTGGSSGGSEQFF.

V usage is TRBV12-2 and J usage is TRBJ2-7; the D segment call TRBD1 is taken from the table without a DNA check. TRBV12-2 is an annotated pseudogene. The CDR3 contains 17 residues. The CDR3 loop reads CASRSGTDHGNNYEQYF. The CDR3 coding sequence is TGTGCAAGTCGCTCTGGGACAGACCATGGGAATAACTACGAGCAGTACTTC.